This TCR beta chain was identified during a study of T-cell reconstitution after alpha-beta-depleted transplantation in children. Whole-study findings and limits: From newly produced T cells came most of the T-cell counts and diversity one year after transplant. Several hundred rapidly expanded clones from non-depleted graft cells reportedly supplied alpha-beta T cells about two months post-transplant. Where some patients showed high TCRbeta diversity at day 60, it came from recipient T cells and thymic progenitors that had survived.

Unique molecular identifiers were incorporated during preparation of the TCRbeta library. MiXCR, applied by TCRdb to the PCR reads, yields one record per CDR3 protein. This table has roughly 790,000 distinct CDR3 sequences, roughly 15% appearing once. There are a few counts of this clonotype. Its specificity is unknown. The TCR was taken from a male patient younger than 18 who had a stem cell transplant for acute lymphoblastic leukemia, so the T cells may come from the graft donor. Sequenced material: PBMCs, mostly from graft donor cells, taken 360 days after TCRalphabeta/CD19-depleted stem cell transplant.

The CDR3 protein is CSVRPGPSNTGELFF. The CDR3 nucleotides are TGCAGCGTTCGTCCGGGACCTTCGAACACCGGGGAGCTGTTTTTT. The genes are TRBV29-1 and TRBJ2-2; the D gene could be TRBD1 or TRBD2 (5 bases each). V lost 5 bases and J lost 0, with 13 bases in between. CDR1 SQVTM and CDR2 ANQGSEA come from the germline V gene. The CDR3 has 15 residues.